A few counts support the clone carrying this T cell receptor beta chain. The sample comes from a study of blood T cell repertoires in COVID-19. Study overall: Samples representing acute and convalescent COVID-19 were sourced from the United States, Italy and Spain. In each case, the material was cDNA or gDNA derived from T cells, B-cell-depleted T cells, or PBMCs.

Data came from immunoSEQ multiplex PCR; TCRdb stores just in-frame clones and leaves some out. The sample shows under 130,000 clones, roughly 76% of them seen only once. The sequenced sample was peripheral blood. The clonotype originates from a woman aged 70-85 years with acute or convalescent COVID-19.

The CDR3 DNA sequence: TGTGCCAGTAGTTTTCCACAGGGGATCGCGAACACTGAAGCTTTCTTT. Protein product: CASSFPQGIANTEAFF. The V and J genes are TRBV19 and TRBJ1-1, with 7 bases matching TRBD1. The CDR3 length is 16 residues. CDR1 is LNHDA and CDR2 is SQIVND in the germline V gene (reference sequence). V lost 5 bases, J lost 1 base, and 10 bases stayed unmatched.